This T cell receptor (beta chain) was retrieved from a study of long-term antiretroviral therapy in people with HIV. A v3.0 immunoSEQ assay was performed at survey level. The repertoire was sequenced with immunoSEQ multiplex PCR; TCRdb's copy has only in-frame clones and lacks some. The sample has 25,000 to 35,000 clones; approximately 80% are singletons. The sequences come from unsorted PBMCs, collected 2.7 to 2.9 years after starting antiretroviral therapy. This TCR was recovered from a man aged 25 to 40 with HIV.

In nucleotides, the CDR3 is TGTGCCAGTAGTATCCCTCAAAGTGGCTACACCTTC. Protein product: CASSIPQSGYTF. This chain joins TRBV19 and TRBJ1-2; no clear D gene. This CDR3 contains 12 residues. V lost 3 bases and J 7 bases, leaving 9 bases between the germline ends. CDR1 and CDR2 from the germline V gene are LNHDA and SQIVND (reference sequence).